A selection of T cell receptor beta chains follows, all from one sample in a study of CD8+ T cells in alopecia areata. This table comes from immunoSEQ multiplex PCR, and its TCRdb copy is limited to in-frame clones, with some not included. Counted here are roughly 200,000 clones, roughly 60% occurring once; the ten biggest clones make up more than 1.5%. Sequencing used CD4+ T cells sorted from blood, obtained at week 0. The receptors were gathered from a human donor with alopecia areata. The CDR3 runs from the conserved cysteine through the conserved F or W. Each record gives: D gene, V gene, clone size, J gene, CDR3 protein, CDR3 DNA. A D gene is named only where the DNA matches it firmly. Some rows mark clone size as missing; the rest say once, few, many or name a class of expanded clone.

D: TRBD1
V: TRBV18
size: .
J: TRBJ2-3
CDR3: CASSPKIGTGTDTQYF
DNA: TGTGCCAGCTCCCCAAAAATTGGGACAGGCACAGATACGCAGTATTTT

D: .
V: TRBV27
size: .
J: TRBJ1-2
CDR3: CASKVQAESNYGYTF
DNA: TGTGCCAGCAAGGTACAGGCGGAAAGTAACTATGGCTACACCTTC

D: .
V: TRBV14
size: few
J: TRBJ1-6
CDR3: CASSQGVWDSLHF
DNA: TGTGCCAGCAGCCAAGGGGTTTGGGACTCCCTCCACTTT

D: .
V: TRBV6-5
size: .
J: TRBJ2-1
CDR3: CASSYSVRYNEQFF
DNA: TGTGCCAGCAGTTACTCCGTCCGTTACAATGAGCAGTTCTTC

D: .
V: TRBV5-1
size: few
J: TRBJ2-3
CDR3: CASSLSTTPDTQYF
DNA: TGCGCCAGCAGCTTGAGTACGACCCCAGATACGCAGTATTTT

D: .
V: TRBV29-1
size: .
J: TRBJ1-1
CDR3: CSAELRRGTEAFF
DNA: TGCAGCGCCGAACTGAGAAGGGGCACTGAAGCTTTCTTT

D: .
V: TRBV29-1
size: .
J: TRBJ2-7
CDR3: CSVDGTYEQYF
DNA: TGCAGCGTTGATGGGACCTACGAGCAGTACTTC

D: .
V: TRBV5-1
size: few
J: TRBJ2-3
CDR3: CASTSSQGRGDTQYF
DNA: TGCGCCAGCACTTCTAGTCAGGGGAGGGGAGATACGCAGTATTTT

D: .
V: TRBV29-1
size: .
J: TRBJ2-3
CDR3: CSVESLRTVRPDTQYF
DNA: TGCAGCGTTGAATCCTTGCGGACTGTACGTCCAGATACGCAGTATTTT

D: TRBD1
V: TRBV30
size: .
J: TRBJ1-1
CDR3: CAWTRDRGNEAFF
DNA: TGTGCCTGGACACGGGACAGGGGGAATGAAGCTTTCTTT

D: TRBD2
V: TRBV19
size: .
J: TRBJ2-2
CDR3: CASTPTSGGVITGELFF
DNA: TGTGCCAGTACCCCGACTAGCGGGGGGGTAATCACCGGGGAGCTGTTTTTT

D: .
V: TRBV29-1
size: few
J: TRBJ2-3
CDR3: CSVRQTSTDTQYF
DNA: TGCAGCGTTCGGCAGACTAGCACAGATACGCAGTATTTT

D: .
V: TRBV7-4
size: few
J: TRBJ1-4
CDR3: CASSYSGETNEKLFF
DNA: TGTGCCAGCAGCTATTCAGGGGAAACTAATGAAAAACTGTTTTTT

D: TRBD1
V: TRBV13
size: .
J: TRBJ2-7
CDR3: CASSPRDRGYEQYF
DNA: TGTGCCAGCAGCCCGAGGGACAGGGGCTACGAGCAGTACTTC

D: .
V: TRBV7-2
size: .
J: TRBJ2-1
CDR3: CASSLTRMDNEQFF
DNA: TGTGCCAGCAGCTTAACTAGAATGGACAATGAGCAGTTCTTC

D: .
V: TRBV12-2
size: many
J: TRBJ1-1
CDR3: CASRLLIVNTEAFF
DNA: TGTGCAAGTCGCTTATTAATAGTGAACACTGAAGCTTTCTTT

D: TRBD2
V: TRBV6-6
size: .
J: TRBJ2-7
CDR3: CASRISGGNSYEQYF
DNA: TGTGCCAGCCGAATTAGCGGGGGGAACTCCTACGAGCAGTACTTC

D: .
V: TRBV27
size: .
J: TRBJ1-2
CDR3: CASSLVQGAGYTF
DNA: TGTGCCAGCAGTTTAGTCCAGGGAGCTGGCTACACCTTC

D: TRBD2
V: TRBV2
size: .
J: TRBJ2-5
CDR3: CASSEAKTSVVYF
DNA: TGTGCCAGCAGTGAAGCCAAAACTAGCGTGGTGTACTTC

D: .
V: TRBV9
size: .
J: TRBJ1-4
CDR3: CASSVDGSHEKLFF
DNA: TGTGCCAGCAGCGTTGACGGGTCCCACGAAAAACTGTTTTTT

D: .
V: TRBV6-5
size: .
J: TRBJ1-5
CDR3: CASRAGLNQPQHF
DNA: TGTGCCAGCAGAGCGGGGCTCAATCAGCCCCAGCATTTT

D: TRBD1
V: TRBV28
size: .
J: TRBJ1-2
CDR3: CASRVRTGHHGYTF
DNA: TGTGCCAGCAGAGTTCGGACAGGGCACCATGGCTACACCTTC

D: .
V: TRBV25-1
size: .
J: TRBJ2-3
CDR3: CASSGTPPRTDTQYF
DNA: TGTGCCAGCTCCGGGACACCACCCCGCACAGATACGCAGTATTTT

D: .
V: TRBV29-1
size: .
J: TRBJ1-2
CDR3: CSVEAFTRNGYTF
DNA: TGCAGCGTTGAAGCATTCACACGTAATGGCTACACCTTC

D: TRBD2
V: TRBV11-2
size: .
J: TRBJ2-7
CDR3: CASSPTPGLAVLEQYF
DNA: TGTGCCAGCAGCCCGACTCCGGGACTAGCGGTTCTGGAGCAGTACTTC

D: .
V: TRBV20-1
size: .
J: TRBJ1-1
CDR3: CSAKSTEAFF
DNA: TGCAGTGCCAAGAGCACTGAAGCTTTCTTT

D: .
V: TRBV28
size: .
J: TRBJ2-6
CDR3: CASSLTRQYGANVLTF
DNA: TGTGCCAGCAGCCTCACCCGACAGTATGGGGCCAACGTCCTGACTTTC

D: TRBD1
V: TRBV27
size: .
J: TRBJ2-5
CDR3: CASSGTGDRQETQYF
DNA: TGTGCCAGCAGCGGGACAGGGGACCGCCAAGAGACCCAGTACTTC

D: .
V: TRBV10-3
size: few
J: TRBJ1-2
CDR3: CAISSSVEGLYGYTF
DNA: TGTGCCATCAGTTCCTCAGTGGAGGGATTGTATGGCTACACCTTC

D: .
V: TRBV7-2
size: .
J: TRBJ2-3
CDR3: CASSLGPDTQYF
DNA: TGTGCCAGCAGCTTAGGCCCCGATACGCAGTATTTT

D: .
V: TRBV29-1
size: .
J: TRBJ1-2
CDR3: CSGLNPPYGYTF
DNA: TGCAGCGGCCTCAATCCCCCCTATGGCTACACCTTC

D: TRBD2
V: TRBV7-3
size: .
J: TRBJ2-2
CDR3: CASSLTLGAGSNTGELFF
DNA: TGTGCCAGCAGCTTAACCCTAGGAGCGGGGTCGAACACCGGGGAGCTGTTTTTT

D: .
V: TRBV30
size: .
J: TRBJ1-2
CDR3: CACRPTAEHYGYTF
DNA: TGTGCCTGTAGACCCACGGCCGAACACTATGGCTACACCTTC

D: .
V: TRBV4-1
size: .
J: TRBJ2-3
CDR3: CASSIGGGTSDTQYF
DNA: TGCGCCAGCAGTATAGGAGGGGGGACATCAGATACGCAGTATTTT

D: .
V: TRBV15
size: .
J: TRBJ2-4
CDR3: CATSPTIIAKNIQYF
DNA: TGTGCCACCAGCCCTACGATAATAGCCAAAAACATTCAGTACTTC

D: TRBD2
V: TRBV5-4
size: .
J: TRBJ2-1
CDR3: CASSRTGLADQFF
DNA: TGTGCCAGCAGCCGGACGGGACTAGCGGATCAGTTCTTC

D: TRBD1
V: TRBV29-1
size: .
J: TRBJ1-1
CDR3: CSVKQGMNTEAFF
DNA: TGCAGCGTGAAACAGGGGATGAACACTGAAGCTTTCTTT

D: .
V: TRBV29-1
size: .
J: TRBJ1-2
CDR3: CSVDSGMGGYTF
DNA: TGCAGCGTTGACTCAGGGATGGGTGGCTACACCTTC

D: TRBD2
V: TRBV6-5
size: .
J: TRBJ2-5
CDR3: CAIGAGEETQYF
DNA: TGTGCCATCGGGGCGGGGGAAGAGACCCAGTACTTC

D: TRBD1
V: TRBV7-2
size: .
J: TRBJ2-1
CDR3: CASSRQGGDNEQFF
DNA: TGTGCCAGCAGCAGACAGGGGGGAGACAATGAGCAGTTCTTC

D: .
V: TRBV5-6
size: few
J: TRBJ2-1
CDR3: CASSLSVGEQFF
DNA: TGTGCCAGCAGCTTGAGCGTCGGTGAGCAGTTCTTC

D: .
V: TRBV7-3
size: few
J: TRBJ2-2
CDR3: CASRLAAATGELFF
DNA: TGTGCCAGCAGGCTAGCAGCGGCCACCGGGGAGCTGTTTTTT

D: TRBD2
V: TRBV29-1
size: .
J: TRBJ2-3
CDR3: CSVPTSGGGTQYF
DNA: TGCAGCGTCCCGACTAGCGGCGGTGGTACGCAGTATTTT

D: .
V: TRBV29-1
size: .
J: TRBJ2-1
CDR3: CSVENEQFF
DNA: TGCAGCGTTGAGAATGAGCAGTTCTTC

D: .
V: TRBV10-3
size: few
J: TRBJ2-7
CDR3: CAISRDPYYEQYF
DNA: TGTGCCATCAGCCGGGATCCCTACTACGAGCAGTACTTC

D: TRBD2
V: TRBV28
size: .
J: TRBJ2-7
CDR3: CASSFHLAGLTYEQYF
DNA: TGTGCCAGCAGTTTTCACCTAGCGGGTCTTACCTACGAGCAGTACTTC

D: .
V: TRBV7-9
size: .
J: TRBJ2-7
CDR3: CASRSREGGEQYF
DNA: TGTGCCAGCAGATCCAGAGAGGGGGGCGAGCAGTACTTC

D: .
V: TRBV2
size: .
J: TRBJ1-5
CDR3: CASSVGTVNQPQHF
DNA: TGTGCCAGCAGTGTCGGCACCGTGAATCAGCCCCAGCATTTT

D: .
V: TRBV18
size: .
J: TRBJ2-1
CDR3: CASSLTAGNINYNEQFF
DNA: TGTGCCAGCTCACTGACCGCAGGGAACATTAACTACAATGAGCAGTTCTTC

D: .
V: TRBV4-3
size: few
J: TRBJ2-1
CDR3: CASSPPSKGPNSYNEQFF
DNA: TGCGCCAGCAGTCCTCCCTCAAAGGGGCCAAACTCCTACAATGAGCAGTTCTTC

D: .
V: TRBV19
size: .
J: TRBJ1-5
CDR3: CASSIGGGSNQPQHF
DNA: TGTGCCAGTAGTATAGGGGGAGGGAGCAATCAGCCCCAGCATTTT

D: TRBD1
V: TRBV12-5
size: .
J: TRBJ1-1
CDR3: CASGLQGAGTEAFF
DNA: TGTGCTAGTGGTTTACAGGGGGCTGGCACTGAAGCTTTCTTT

D: .
V: TRBV20-1
size: .
J: TRBJ1-1
CDR3: CSARLNTEAFF
DNA: TGCAGTGCTAGACTGAACACTGAAGCTTTCTTT